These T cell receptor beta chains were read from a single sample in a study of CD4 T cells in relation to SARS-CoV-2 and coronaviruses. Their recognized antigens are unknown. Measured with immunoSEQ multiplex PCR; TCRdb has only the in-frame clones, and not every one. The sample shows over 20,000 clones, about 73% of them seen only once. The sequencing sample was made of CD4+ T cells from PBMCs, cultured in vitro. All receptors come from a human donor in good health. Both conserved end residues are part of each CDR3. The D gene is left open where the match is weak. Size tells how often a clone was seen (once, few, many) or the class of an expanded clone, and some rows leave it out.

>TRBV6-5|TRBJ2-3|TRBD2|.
CASISAGGSDTQYF
TGTGCCAGCATCTCAGCGGGAGGGTCAGATACGCAGTATTTT
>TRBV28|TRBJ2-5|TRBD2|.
CASSPSQTSGDQETQYF
TGTGCCAGCAGTCCATCCCAGACTAGCGGGGACCAAGAGACCCAGTACTTC
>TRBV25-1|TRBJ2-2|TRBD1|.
CASSEEGRGRGTGELFF
TGTGCCAGCAGTGAAGAAGGCAGGGGGCGCGGCACCGGGGAGCTGTTTTTT
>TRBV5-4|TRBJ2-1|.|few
CASSHRGLNLGDEQFF
TGTGCCAGCAGCCACCGGGGTTTGAATTTGGGTGATGAGCAGTTCTTC
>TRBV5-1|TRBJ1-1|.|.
CASSSSLGRAEAFF
TGCGCCAGCAGCTCCTCGCTAGGTCGAGCTGAAGCTTTCTTT
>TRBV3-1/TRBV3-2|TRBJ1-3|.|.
CASSQGTPFNSGNTIYF
TGTGCCAGCAGCCAAGGGACACCCTTCAACTCTGGAAACACCATATATTTT
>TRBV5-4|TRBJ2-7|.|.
CASSKSSLYEQYF
TGTGCCAGCAGCAAAAGTAGCCTCTACGAGCAGTACTTC
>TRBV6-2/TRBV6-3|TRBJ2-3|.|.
CASSRLLRTDTQYF
TGTGCCAGCAGTCGTTTGCTGCGCACAGATACGCAGTATTTT
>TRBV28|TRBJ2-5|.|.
CASSQETQYF
TGTGCCAGCAGCCAGGAGACCCAGTACTTC
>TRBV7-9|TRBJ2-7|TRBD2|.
CASSVGLAGEYEQYF
TGTGCCAGCAGCGTAGGACTAGCGGGAGAATACGAGCAGTACTTC
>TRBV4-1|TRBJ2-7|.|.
CASSQVGDYEQYF
TGCGCCAGCAGCCAAGTAGGGGACTACGAGCAGTACTTC
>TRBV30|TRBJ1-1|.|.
CAWSPYRNRRVTEAFF
TGTGCCTGGAGCCCCTATCGGAACAGGAGAGTCACTGAAGCTTTCTTT
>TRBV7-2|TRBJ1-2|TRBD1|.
CASCSGTGGRYTF
TGTGCCAGCTGTAGTGGGACAGGGGGCCGCTACACCTTC
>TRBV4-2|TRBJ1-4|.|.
CASSQPGGTSVEKLFF
TGTGCCAGCAGCCAGCCTGGGGGGACCTCTGTTGAAAAACTGTTTTTT
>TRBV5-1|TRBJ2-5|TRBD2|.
CASSRTSGQETQYF
TGCGCCAGCTCAAGGACTAGCGGTCAAGAGACCCAGTACTTC
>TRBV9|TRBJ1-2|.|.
CASSGKWGPHSWGYTF
TGTGCCAGCAGCGGGAAATGGGGCCCTCATTCTTGGGGCTACACCTTC
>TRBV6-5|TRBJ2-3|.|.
CASSYSRTTDTQYF
TGTGCCAGCAGTTACTCCCGTACCACAGATACGCAGTATTTT
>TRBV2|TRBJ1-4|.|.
CASSRVTTNEKLFF
TGTGCCAGCAGTAGGGTCACAACTAATGAAAAACTGTTTTTT
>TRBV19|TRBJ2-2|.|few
CASSIDPRANTGELFF
TGTGCCAGTAGTATAGACCCTCGGGCGAACACCGGGGAGCTGTTTTTT
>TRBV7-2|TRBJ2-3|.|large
CASSVYLSADTQYF
TGTGCCAGCAGCGTGTATTTGTCGGCAGATACGCAGTATTTT
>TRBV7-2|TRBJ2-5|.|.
CASSLGGTQYF
TGTGCCAGCAGCTTGGGGGGGACCCAGTACTTC
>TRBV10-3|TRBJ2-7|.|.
CAITAYEKGSEQYF
TGTGCCATCACTGCCTACGAGAAAGGATCCGAGCAGTACTTC
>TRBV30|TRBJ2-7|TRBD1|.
CAWRTGQGLLSYEQYF
TGTGCCTGGAGAACAGGACAGGGGTTGTTATCCTACGAGCAGTACTTC